This T cell receptor beta chain was documented in a study of control samples from healthy donors and cancer patients. TCRdb's table, derived via immunoSEQ multiplex PCR, lists solely in-frame clones and lacks some. The table has about 110,000 clones, approximately 80% seen once. V was pared by 2 bases and J by 3 bases, with 4 bases between. The CDR3 has 12 residues. This rearrangement joins TRBV12-3 or TRBV12-4 to TRBJ1-2; the D is unclear. Sequencing input: blood. The sequence was collected from a man between 18 and 29 years old in good health. Written as DNA, the CDR3 is TGTGCCAGCAGTTTATCGGACTATGGCTACACCTTC. The encoded protein is CASSLSDYGYTF.